The sequence of this T cell receptor beta chain was determined in a study of shared clonotypes between healthy human individuals. Points from the study as a whole: Some naive CD4 clonotypes, about 5.5%, turned up in common across a handful of donors. A reduction in generation probabilities was seen for non-shared clonotypes relative to those shared by all four donors.

Remarks on this clone: Antigen: not known.

The naive CD8 population came from CD45RO-negative cells selected for CCR7, without terminally differentiated effector memory CD45RA+ cells. A deep-level run was used for the assay. Measured with immunoSEQ multiplex PCR; TCRdb has only the in-frame clones, and not every one. The sample contains roughly 2.1 million clones, about 92% of which appear only once. This CDR3 spans 14 amino acids. J gave up 7 bases and V 5 bases, and 6 bases lay outside the gene matches. Looked up from germline, CDR1 is LNHDA and CDR2 is SQIVND (reference sequence). The clonotype was recovered from a man between 18 and 35 years old in good health. Some clones in this sample may be carry-over from other donors' samples. The sequenced material came from naive CD8+ T cells from PBMCs. The rearrangement joins TRBV19 to TRBJ2-1; 9 bases fit TRBD2. The CDR3 DNA is TGTGCCAGTAGTCCGGGACTAGCTTGGAATGAGCAGTTCTTC. It yields the protein CASSPGLAWNEQFF.